The 13 T cell receptor beta chains below were found in one sample sequenced in a study of shared clonotypes between healthy human individuals. TCRdb keeps only in-frame clones here, not all; method: immunoSEQ multiplex PCR. The table lists nearly 750,000 clones, 72% of them singletons. Source material: memory CD4+ T cells sorted from blood. Noted subset: CD45RA-negative fraction. The source is a woman aged 25 to 39 in good health.

V usage is TRBV7-9 and J usage is TRBJ2-1; 13 bases map to TRBD2. CDR3 length: 17 residues. From germline, CDR1 is SEHNR and CDR2 FQNEAQ (reference sequence). V dropped 5 bases and J dropped 4; count of bases not matched to a gene: 8. The DNA of the CDR3 is TGTGCCAGCAGCCCTAAAAGACTAGCGGGAGGATACAATGAGCAGTTCTTC. Protein: CASSPKRLAGGYNEQFF.

A note on this clone: Just one base apart from a much larger clone, this may be a read error. Within the sample, other DNA sequences also encode this same CDR3. The genes are TRBV4-1 and TRBJ2-3; TRBD2 matches 10 bases. V trimming: 5 bases; J trimming: 1 base; junction bases outside the gene matches: 3. The CDR3 loop spans 15 amino acids. The germline V gene has CDR1 MGHRA and CDR2 YSYEKL. The CDR3 bases are TGCGCCAGCAGCGCCGGGACTAGCGGCACAGATACGCAGTATTTT. It yields the protein CASSAGTSGTDTQYF.

The V gene is TRBV19, the J gene TRBJ2-1, with 11 bases identical to TRBD2. Germline V CDR1 and CDR2: LNHDA, SQIVND (reference sequence). The CDR3 loop spans 16 amino acids. Trimming took 5 bases from V and 8 from J; bases not matched to a gene: 11. CDR3 sequence (DNA): TGTGCCAGTAGTGGGGTAGCGGGAGGGCCGATGGATGAGCAGTTCTTC. This gives the protein CASSGVAGGPMDEQFF.

This chain links TRBV19 with TRBJ1-1; no reliable D call. This CDR3 is 15 amino acids long. Germline V lookup: CDR1 LNHDA, CDR2 SQIVND (reference sequence). Trimming left V 3 bases short and J 1 base short, with 12 bases between. The CDR3 spells CASSMWNSPNTEAFF. CDR3 DNA sequence: TGTGCCAGTAGTATGTGGAACTCTCCGAACACTGAAGCTTTCTTT. Supplemented by reference TRBV19 and TRBJ1-1, the full variable domain reads DGGITQSPKYLFRKEGQNVTLSCEQNLNHDAMYWYRQDPGQGLRLIYYSQIVNDFQKGDIAEGYSVSREKKESFPLTVTSAQKNPTAFYLCASSMWNSPNTEAFFGQGTRLTVV.

The sample holds one count of this clone. The rearrangement joins TRBV19 to TRBJ1-2; D remains unclear. The V end lost 7 bases, the J end lost 8 bases, and 14 bases lay between the germline ends. The CDR3 totals 12 residues. CDR1 and CDR2 from the germline V gene are LNHDA and SQIVND (reference sequence). The CDR3 bases are TGTGCCAGTATAGATTTGGGAAGAGGCTACACCTTC. It codes for CASIDLGRGYTF.

The rearrangement uses TRBV11-1 and TRBJ1-2, with 8 nucleotides matching TRBD1. This CDR3 contains 15 residues. The V gene end was trimmed by 0 bases and the J gene end by 6 bases; junction bases not matched to a gene: 6. Germline V gene lookup returns CDR1 SGHAT and CDR2 FQDESV (reference sequence). The CDR3 is CASSLAETGVNGYTF. DNA of the CDR3: TGTGCCAGCAGCTTAGCGGAGACAGGGGTTAATGGCTACACCTTC.

This clone came up once. The rearrangement joins TRBV10-2 to TRBJ1-5, with TRBD1 matching 8 bases. Germline values: CDR1 WSHSY, CDR2 SAAADI. The CDR3 consists of 16 residues. The J segment lost 0 bases and the V segment lost 6 bases, leaving 7 bases of the junction unmatched. CDR3 coding DNA: TGCGCCAGCAGCTGGACAGGGCAGTATAGCAATCAGCCCCAGCATTTT. Protein sequence: CASSWTGQYSNQPQHF.

Remarks on this clone: This sample also contains other DNA sequences that code for the same CDR3. V and J are TRBV11-2 and TRBJ2-6; no reliable D call. The CDR3 length is 15 residues. Germline V gene lookup returns CDR1 SGHAT and CDR2 FQNNGV. The V end lost 3 bases, the J end lost 1 base, and 7 bases lay between the germline ends. CDR3 nucleotide sequence: TGTGCCAGCAGCTTGGATTCTTCTGGGGCCAACGTCCTGACTTTC. Translated, it gives CASSLDSSGANVLTF.

The chain recombines TRBV7-2 with TRBJ2-1; D call uncertain. Trimming stripped 1 base from V and 4 bases from J, with 11 bases between. This CDR3 has 15 amino acids. Per germline, CDR1 SGHTA and CDR2 FQGNSA. CDR3 coding DNA: TGTGCCAGCAGCTTAGGCAGAAGAGCATACAATGAGCAGTTCTTC. Its translation is CASSLGRRAYNEQFF.

The chain employs TRBV28 and TRBJ2-5; TRBD2 is a possible D gene (7 bases). The J call may be incorrect, as the DNA end agrees better with TRBJ2-7. CDR3 length: 13 amino acids. Per the germline V gene, CDR1 is MDHEN and CDR2 is SYDVKM. The CDR3 loop is CASRRGRANEQYF. The CDR3 bases are TGTGCCAGCAGAAGGGGGAGGGCCAACGAGCAGTACTTC.

The rearrangement uses TRBV29-1 and TRBJ2-6, with D tentatively TRBD1 or TRBD2 (6 bases each). The CDR3 has 15 residues. The germline V and J ends were trimmed by 6 bases and 4 bases, with 16 bases remaining between them. The V gene's germline CDR1 is SQVTM and CDR2 ANQGSEA. The CDR3 is CSVGPPGAGANVLTF. The CDR3 DNA reads TGCAGCGTGGGGCCCCCGGGGGCCGGGGCCAACGTCCTGACTTTC.

The rearrangement uses TRBV7-8 and TRBJ1-5, with D unresolved. V shed 3 bases and J shed 2 bases, with 8 bases lying between them. This CDR3 comprises 14 residues. Germline CDR1 and CDR2: SGHVS and FQNEAQ. CDR3 amino acids: CASSFDDGNQPQHF. CDR3 DNA: TGTGCCAGCAGCTTTGACGATGGCAATCAGCCCCAGCATTTT.

CDR3 bases: TGTGCCAGCAGTGGAAGACTAGCGGAACTCTACGAGCAGTACTTC. Residues: CASSGRLAELYEQYF. The chain employs TRBV6-5 and TRBJ2-7; TRBD2 aligns across 9 bases. The CDR3 is 15 residues long. Trimming at V came to 5 bases and at J to 3 bases, leaving 8 bases not matched to a gene. CDR1 and CDR2 (germline): MNHEY, SVGAGI.